The 6 T cell receptor beta chains given below trace back to one sample, sequenced in a study of tumor-infiltrating lymphocytes in primary liver carcinoma (dated by TCRdb to between 2016 and 2019). For sequencing, an Illumina HiSeq 2500 was employed. A constant-region primer and ProtoScript II reverse transcriptase were used to reverse-transcribe TCRbeta-specific cDNA from roughly 0.55 ug total RNA. Three nested multiplex PCR rounds, following a slightly modified ARM-PCR procedure, were used to build the TCRbeta libraries. Each of the first two PCR rounds ran for around 11 cycles and used multiplex TRBV1-TRBV30 forward primers together with a Cbeta reverse primer. TCRdb ran its own pipeline on the public reads, namely fastp trimming at Q25 and MiXCR clone calling, and kept in-frame beta chains. Identical CDR3 protein sequences are pooled into one entry, listed with their most common genes and DNA. This sample has some 120,000 distinct CDR3 sequences in its table, and 50% to 70% of those were observed once. The top ten hold roughly 9% of the sample.

Total RNA and DNA were co-extracted from roughly 20-30 mg of bulk tissue with the AllPrep DNA/RNA mini kit, without cell sorting. Sequenced material: liver tumor tissue from sampling region 1. Reading the label with the study, this specimen's cell subset or site is: tumor region T1, superior pole. The origin of the receptors is a woman aged 55 to 70 with primary liver carcinoma and hepatitis B virus infection.

This clonotype was detected many times. The chain uses TRBV28 and TRBJ2-7; D is ambiguous. V lost 7 bases to trimming and J lost 0 bases, with 16 bases between them. Looked up from germline, CDR1 is MDHEN and CDR2 is SYDVKM. The CDR3 has 15 residues. The CDR3 loop is CASTTRDPLSYEQYF. The DNA of the CDR3 is TGTGCCAGCACCACCCGAGACCCTCTCTCCTACGAGCAGTACTTC.

This clonotype occurred many times. This chain uses TRBV6-1 with TRBJ1-2, with unresolved D. V gave up 6 bases and J gave up 3 bases, with 11 bases separating them. Germline V gives CDR1 MNHNS, CDR2 SASEGT. The CDR3 runs 13 residues. Written as DNA, the CDR3 is TGTGCCAGCAGCAAAATCAGTTACTATGGCTACACCTTC. It is translated as CASSKISYYGYTF.

Points on this clonotype: At one end, the junction sequence differs from germline, possibly due to a read error. The chain carries TRBV24-1 and TRBJ2-7, with 13 bases matching TRBD2. Per germline, CDR1 KGHDR and CDR2 SFDVKD. This CDR3 spans 17 amino acids. CDR3 residues: CATSDSGTSGMIYEQHF. CDR3 DNA sequence: TGTGCCACCAGTGACTCGGGGACTAGCGGGATGATCTACGAGCAGCACTTC.

There are a few counts of this clonotype. This sequence joins TRBV5-1 and TRBJ2-3, with D possibly matching TRBD2 (6 bases). CDR3 length equals 14 residues. Germline V gene data show CDR1 as SGHRS and CDR2 as YFSETQ. Trimming stripped 0 bases from V and 5 bases from J, with 10 bases between. Written as DNA, the CDR3 is TGCGCCAGCAGCTTGGAAACGGGAGTAGATACGCAGTATTTT. Amino acid sequence: CASSLETGVDTQYF.

For this clonotype: At one end the junction does not follow the germline gene, possibly because of a read error. V gene TRBV28 combines with J gene TRBJ2-5; 7 positions match TRBD1. The CDR3 spans 17 residues. CDR1 and CDR2 (germline): MDHEN, SYDVKM. CDR3: CDSSSSRDSPRRETQYF. CDR3 coding DNA: TGTGACAGCAGTTCTTCCCGGGACAGTCCCCGAAGAGAGACCCAGTACTTC.

As concerns this clonotype: At one of its ends the junction is not consistent with the germline gene, which may arise from a read error. The DNA for the CDR3 is TGTGCCAGCAGCCAGACCAGCGGAGTGTACGAGCTGTACTTC. As protein: CASSQTSGVYELYF. V usage is TRBV11-2 and J usage is TRBJ2-7; a possible D gene is TRBD2 (5 bases). The CDR3 has 14 amino acids. Germline V gene lookup returns CDR1 SGHAT and CDR2 FQNNGV.